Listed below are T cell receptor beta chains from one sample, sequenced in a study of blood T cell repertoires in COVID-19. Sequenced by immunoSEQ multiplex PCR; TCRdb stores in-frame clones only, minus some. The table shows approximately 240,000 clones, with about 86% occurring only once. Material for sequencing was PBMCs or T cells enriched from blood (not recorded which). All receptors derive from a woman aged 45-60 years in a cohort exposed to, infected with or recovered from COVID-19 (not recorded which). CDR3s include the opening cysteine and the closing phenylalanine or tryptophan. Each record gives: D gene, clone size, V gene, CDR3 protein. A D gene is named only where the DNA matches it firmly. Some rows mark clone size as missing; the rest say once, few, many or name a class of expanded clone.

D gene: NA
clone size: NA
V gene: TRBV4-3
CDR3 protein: CASSQDNRRLSPLHF

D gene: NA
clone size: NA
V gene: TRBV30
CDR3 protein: CAWSVLGRNQPQHF

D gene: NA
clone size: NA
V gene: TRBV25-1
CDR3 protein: CASSAQGGGYNEQFF

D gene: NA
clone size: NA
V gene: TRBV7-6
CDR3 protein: CASRQQQGWGDTQYF

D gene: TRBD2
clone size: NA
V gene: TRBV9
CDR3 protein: CASSVGSPRLAEQFF

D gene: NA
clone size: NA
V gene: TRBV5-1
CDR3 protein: CASSFGGSNEKLFF

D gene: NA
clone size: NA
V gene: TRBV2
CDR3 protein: CASDSQSTGELFF

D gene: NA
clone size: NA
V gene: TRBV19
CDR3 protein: CASSSDKTNQPQHF

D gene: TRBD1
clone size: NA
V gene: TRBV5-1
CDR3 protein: CASSASTGGTSYEQYF

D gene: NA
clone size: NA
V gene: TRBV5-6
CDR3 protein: CASSFGDTIYF

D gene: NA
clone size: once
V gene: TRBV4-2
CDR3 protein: CASSQDAGYEQYF

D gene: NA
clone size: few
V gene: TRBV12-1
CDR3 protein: CASSFALEAGNQPQHF

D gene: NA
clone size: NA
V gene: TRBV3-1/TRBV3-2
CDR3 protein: CASSHLGGGGTEAFF

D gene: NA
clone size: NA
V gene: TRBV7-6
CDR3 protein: CASSLGAVLTSSGNTIYF

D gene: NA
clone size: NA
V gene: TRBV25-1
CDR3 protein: CASIPPGQNTEAFF

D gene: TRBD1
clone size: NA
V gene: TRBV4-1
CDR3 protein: CASSYRTGTYEQYF

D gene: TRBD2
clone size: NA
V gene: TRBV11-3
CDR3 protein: CASSLGASGAQNTQYF

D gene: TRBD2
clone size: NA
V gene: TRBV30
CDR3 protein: CAWEPRGGPYEQYF

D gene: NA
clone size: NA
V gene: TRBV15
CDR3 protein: CATSLDILNEQYF

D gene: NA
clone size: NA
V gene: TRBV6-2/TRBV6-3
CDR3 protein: CASSYPSQGRYQETQYF

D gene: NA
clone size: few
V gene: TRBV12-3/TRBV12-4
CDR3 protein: CASESRGTDTQYF

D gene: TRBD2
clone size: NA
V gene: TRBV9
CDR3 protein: CASSPFPGLAGGRLYNEQFF

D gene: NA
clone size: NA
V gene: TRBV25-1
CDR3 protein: CASSDTRMRADTQYF

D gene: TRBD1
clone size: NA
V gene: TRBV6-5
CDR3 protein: CASTRTGAAEAFF

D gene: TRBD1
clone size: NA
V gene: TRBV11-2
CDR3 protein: CASSLVGTGVYEQYF

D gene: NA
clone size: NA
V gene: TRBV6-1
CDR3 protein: CASSEFSGGHTGELFF

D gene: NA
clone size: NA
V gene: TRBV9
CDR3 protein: CASSPRIQGSEAFF

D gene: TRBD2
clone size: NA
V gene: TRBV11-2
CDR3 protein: CASSPRWGGETQYF

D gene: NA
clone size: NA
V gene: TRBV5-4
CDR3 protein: CASSFPGDHNTGELFF

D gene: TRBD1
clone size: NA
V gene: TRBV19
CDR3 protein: CASSIRGRRGNQPQHF

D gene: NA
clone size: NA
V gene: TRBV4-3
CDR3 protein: CASSQVLSGSSYEQYF

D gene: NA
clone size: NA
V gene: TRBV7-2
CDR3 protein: CASSYSGTQNQPQHF

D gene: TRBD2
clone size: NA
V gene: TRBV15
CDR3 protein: CATSRPGTSGATMDTQYF